This T cell receptor beta chain derives from a study of blood T cells in healthy people across ages. Extractions gave at least 6 micrograms of total RNA per sample. CDR3 length: 19 amino acids. V trimming: 7 bases; J trimming: 1 base; junction bases outside the gene matches: 20. Study findings and constraints: The study could not conclusively compare naive and antigen-experienced cells, given its unsorted PBMCs. Among T cells, TCR beta diversity per million cells dropped roughly linearly as age rose.

For the second PCR, which ran for about 7 to 12 cycles, a sample-barcoded 5' primer and a J-beta primer mix were used. Each of the samples gave a minimum of 2.5 million paired-end reads that contained CDR3. TCRdb reprocessed the 5' RACE reads with MiXCR, giving one entry per CDR3 protein. The sample holds more than 800,000 distinct CDR3 sequences; more than 35% are singletons and the top ten take under 20%. The table lists this clonotype with many counts. Its antigen is as yet unknown. The chain links TRBV12-3 or TRBV12-4 to TRBJ2-3, with 7 bases fitting TRBD2. The material sequenced was blood. The clonotype originates from a woman aged 55-69 years in good health. The CDR3 region has the DNA TGTGCCAGCAACCCGGCGTGGGGCAGCGGCGGGAGCGGCACAGATACGCAGTATTTT. Translated, it gives CASNPAWGSGGSGTDTQYF.